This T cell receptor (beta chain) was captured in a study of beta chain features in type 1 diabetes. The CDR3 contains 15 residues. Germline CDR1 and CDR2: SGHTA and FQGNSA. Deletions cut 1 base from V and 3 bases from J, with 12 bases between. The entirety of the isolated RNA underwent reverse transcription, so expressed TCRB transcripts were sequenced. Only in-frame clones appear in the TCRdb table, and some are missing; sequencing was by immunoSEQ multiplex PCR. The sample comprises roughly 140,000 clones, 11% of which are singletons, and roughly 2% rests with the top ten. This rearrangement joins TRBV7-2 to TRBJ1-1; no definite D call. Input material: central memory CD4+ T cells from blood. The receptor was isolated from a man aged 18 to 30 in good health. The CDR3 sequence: CASSLGMPVYTEAFF. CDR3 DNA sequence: TGTGCCAGCAGCTTAGGGATGCCGGTATACACTGAAGCTTTCTTT.